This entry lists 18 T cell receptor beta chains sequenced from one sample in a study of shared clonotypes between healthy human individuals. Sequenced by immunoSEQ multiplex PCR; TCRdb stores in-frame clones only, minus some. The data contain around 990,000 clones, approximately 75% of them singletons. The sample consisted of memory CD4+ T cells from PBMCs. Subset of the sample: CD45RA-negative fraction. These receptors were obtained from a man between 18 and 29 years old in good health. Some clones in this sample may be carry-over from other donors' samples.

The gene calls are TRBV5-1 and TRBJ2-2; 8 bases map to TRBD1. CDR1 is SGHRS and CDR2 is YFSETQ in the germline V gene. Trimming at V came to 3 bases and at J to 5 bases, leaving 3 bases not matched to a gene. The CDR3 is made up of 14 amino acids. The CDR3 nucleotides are TGCGCCAGCAGCTATCGGACAGGGACCGGGGAGCTGTTTTTT. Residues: CASSYRTGTGELFF.

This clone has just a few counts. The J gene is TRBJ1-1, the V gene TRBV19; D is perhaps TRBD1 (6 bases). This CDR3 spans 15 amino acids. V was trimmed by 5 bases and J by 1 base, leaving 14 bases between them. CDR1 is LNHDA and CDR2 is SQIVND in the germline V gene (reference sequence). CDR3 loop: CASSQLDRPNTEAFF. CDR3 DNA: TGTGCCAGTAGTCAGTTAGACAGGCCGAACACTGAAGCTTTCTTT. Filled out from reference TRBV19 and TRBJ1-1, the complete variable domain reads DGGITQSPKYLFRKEGQNVTLSCEQNLNHDAMYWYRQDPGQGLRLIYYSQIVNDFQKGDIAEGYSVSREKKESFPLTVTSAQKNPTAFYLCASSQLDRPNTEAFFGQGTRLTVV.

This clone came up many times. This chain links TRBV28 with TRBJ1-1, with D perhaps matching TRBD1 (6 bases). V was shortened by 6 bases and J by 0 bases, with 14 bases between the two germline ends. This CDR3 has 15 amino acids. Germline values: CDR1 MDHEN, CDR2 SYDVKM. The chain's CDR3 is CASSPTQGLNTEAFF. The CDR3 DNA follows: TGTGCCAGCAGCCCCACACAGGGCCTGAACACTGAAGCTTTCTTT.

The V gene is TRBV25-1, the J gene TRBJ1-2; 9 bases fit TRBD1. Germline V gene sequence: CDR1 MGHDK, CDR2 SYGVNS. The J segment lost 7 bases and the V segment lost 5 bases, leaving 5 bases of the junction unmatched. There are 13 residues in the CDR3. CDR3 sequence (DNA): TGTGCCAGCAGTAAACGACAGGGGGGTGGCTACACCTTC. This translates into CASSKRQGGGYTF.

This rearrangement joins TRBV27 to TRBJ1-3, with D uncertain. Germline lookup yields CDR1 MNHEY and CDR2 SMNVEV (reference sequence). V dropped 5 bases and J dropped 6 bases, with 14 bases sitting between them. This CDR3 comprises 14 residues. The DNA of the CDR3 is TGTGCCAGCAGTCCTCCCGGGGTACCAAACACCATATATTTT. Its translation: CASSPPGVPNTIYF.

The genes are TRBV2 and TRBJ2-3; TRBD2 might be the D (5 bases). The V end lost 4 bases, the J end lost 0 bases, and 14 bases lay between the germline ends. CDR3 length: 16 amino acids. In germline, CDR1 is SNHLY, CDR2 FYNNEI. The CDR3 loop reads CASSAGRSTSTDTQYF. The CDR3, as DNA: TGTGCCAGCAGTGCGGGAAGGAGCACTAGCACAGATACGCAGTATTTT.

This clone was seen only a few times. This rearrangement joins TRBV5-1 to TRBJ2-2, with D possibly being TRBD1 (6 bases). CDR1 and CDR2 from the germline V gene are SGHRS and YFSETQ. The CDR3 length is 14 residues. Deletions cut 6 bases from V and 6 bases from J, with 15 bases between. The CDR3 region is CASTVVPGAGELFF. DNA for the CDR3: TGCGCCAGCACCGTGGTGCCAGGGGCCGGGGAGCTGTTTTTT.

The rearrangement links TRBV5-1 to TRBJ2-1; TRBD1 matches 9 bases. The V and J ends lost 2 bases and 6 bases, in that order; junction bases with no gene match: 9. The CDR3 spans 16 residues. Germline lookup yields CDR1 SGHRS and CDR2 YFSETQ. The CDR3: CASSLQGQGGTNEQFF. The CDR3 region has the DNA TGCGCCAGCAGCTTACAGGGACAGGGAGGAACCAATGAGCAGTTCTTC.

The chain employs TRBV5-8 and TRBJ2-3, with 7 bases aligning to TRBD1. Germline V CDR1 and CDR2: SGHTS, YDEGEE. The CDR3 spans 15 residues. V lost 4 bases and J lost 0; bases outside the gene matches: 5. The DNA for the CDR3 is TGTGCCAGCAGCCGGACAGGCTCTAGCACAGATACGCAGTATTTT. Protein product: CASSRTGSSTDTQYF.

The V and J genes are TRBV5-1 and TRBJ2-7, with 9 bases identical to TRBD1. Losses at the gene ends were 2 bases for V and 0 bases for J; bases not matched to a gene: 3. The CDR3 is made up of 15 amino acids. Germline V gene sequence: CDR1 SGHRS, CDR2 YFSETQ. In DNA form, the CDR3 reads TGCGCCAGCAGCTTCACAGGGGGCCCCTCCTACGAGCAGTACTTC. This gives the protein CASSFTGGPSYEQYF.

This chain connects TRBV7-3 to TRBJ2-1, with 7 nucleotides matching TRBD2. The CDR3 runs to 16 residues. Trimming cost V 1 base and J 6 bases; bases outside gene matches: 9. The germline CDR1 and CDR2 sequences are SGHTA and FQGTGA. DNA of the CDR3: TGTGCCAGCAGCTTAATGCCCGGGGAGGGGTCCAATGAGCAGTTCTTC. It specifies CASSLMPGEGSNEQFF.

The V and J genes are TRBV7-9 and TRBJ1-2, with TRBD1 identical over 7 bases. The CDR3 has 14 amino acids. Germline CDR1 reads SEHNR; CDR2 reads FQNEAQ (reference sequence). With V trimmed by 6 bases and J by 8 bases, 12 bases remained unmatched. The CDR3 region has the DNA TGTGCCAGCAGAGCGAGGGGGCAGGGAACGGGCTACACCTTC. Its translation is CASRARGQGTGYTF. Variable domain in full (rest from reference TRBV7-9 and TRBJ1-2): DTGVSQNPRHKITKRGQNVTFRCDPISEHNRLYWYRQTLGQGPEFLTYFQNEAQLEKSRLLSDRFSAERPKGSFSTLEIQRTEQGDSAMYLCASRARGQGTGYTFGSGTRLTVV.

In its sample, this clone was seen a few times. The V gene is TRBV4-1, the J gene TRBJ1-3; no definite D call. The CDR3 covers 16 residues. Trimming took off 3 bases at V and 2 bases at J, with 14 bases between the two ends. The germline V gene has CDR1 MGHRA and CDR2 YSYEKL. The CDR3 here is CASSQVGPRAGNTIYF. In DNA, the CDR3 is TGCGCCAGCAGCCAGGTCGGACCTCGGGCTGGAAACACCATATATTTT.

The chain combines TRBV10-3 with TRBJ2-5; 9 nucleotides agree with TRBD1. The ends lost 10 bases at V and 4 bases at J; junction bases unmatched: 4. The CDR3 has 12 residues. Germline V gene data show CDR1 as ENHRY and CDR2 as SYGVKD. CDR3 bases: TGTGCCACGGGACAGGGTGGAGAGACCCAGTACTTC. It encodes CATGQGGETQYF.

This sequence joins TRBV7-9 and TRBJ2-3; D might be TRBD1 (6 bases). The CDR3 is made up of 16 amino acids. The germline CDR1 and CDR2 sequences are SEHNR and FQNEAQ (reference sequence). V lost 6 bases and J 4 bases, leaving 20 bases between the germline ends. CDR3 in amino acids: CASRWRPGVGPDTQYF. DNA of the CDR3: TGTGCCAGCAGGTGGCGTCCAGGGGTCGGTCCAGATACGCAGTATTTT.

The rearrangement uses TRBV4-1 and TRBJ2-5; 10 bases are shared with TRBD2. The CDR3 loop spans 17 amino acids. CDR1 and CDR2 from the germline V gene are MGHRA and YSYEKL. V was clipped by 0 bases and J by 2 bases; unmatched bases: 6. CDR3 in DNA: TGCGCCAGCAGCCAAGATGCACTAGCGGGAACTCAAGAGACCCAGTACTTC. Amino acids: CASSQDALAGTQETQYF.

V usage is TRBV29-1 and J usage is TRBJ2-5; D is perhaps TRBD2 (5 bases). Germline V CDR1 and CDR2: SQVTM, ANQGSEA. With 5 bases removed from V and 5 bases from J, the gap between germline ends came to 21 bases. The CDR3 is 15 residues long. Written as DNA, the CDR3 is TGCAGCGTTTTGGGCCCCTCCCTCGGGAAGGAGACCCAGTACTTC. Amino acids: CSVLGPSLGKETQYF.

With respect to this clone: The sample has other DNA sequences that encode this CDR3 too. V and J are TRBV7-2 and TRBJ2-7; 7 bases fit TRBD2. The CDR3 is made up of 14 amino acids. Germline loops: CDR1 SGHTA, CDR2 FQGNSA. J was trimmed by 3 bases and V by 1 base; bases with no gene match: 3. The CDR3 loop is CASSLGGRNYEQYF. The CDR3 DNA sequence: TGTGCCAGCAGCTTAGGCGGGAGAAACTACGAGCAGTACTTC.